This T cell receptor beta chain was observed in a study of blood T cell repertoires in COVID-19. Study overall: The United States, Italy and Spain supplied acute and convalescent COVID-19 samples.

With 7 bases removed from V and 0 bases from J, the gap between germline ends came to 16 bases. The germline CDR1 and CDR2 sequences are MDHEN and SYDVKM. The CDR3 spans 16 residues. The method was immunoSEQ multiplex PCR; TCRdb's version includes in-frame clones alone and lacks a portion of them. The data contain about 140,000 clones, around 73% of them singletons. The J gene is TRBJ1-5, the V gene TRBV28, with a weak D call TRBD1 (5 bases). The sequence came from a woman aged 50 to 60 with active or convalescent COVID-19. Input material: peripheral blood. The CDR3 DNA reads as TGTGCCAGCACATCGCAGGGTTGGGGTAGCAATCAGCCCCAGCATTTT. Its translation is CASTSQGWGSNQPQHF. Full variable domain (remainder filled in from reference TRBV28 and TRBJ1-5): DVKVTQSSRYLVKRTGEKVFLECVQDMDHENMFWYRQDPGLGLRLIYFSYDVKMKEKGDIPEGYSVSREKKERFSLILESASTNQTSMYLCASTSQGWGSNQPQHFGDGTRLSIL.